One sample yielded the 20 T cell receptor beta chains listed below, sequenced in a study of spatial heterogeneity in lung cancer (dated by TCRdb to the late 2010s). The sample's time point label, decoded: sample taken at primary tumor resection. TCR sequencing used whole RNA extracted from tumor and nontumor lung tissue, or from cryopreserved PBMC samples, without cell sorting. Library creation used 5' RACE. Sequenced on a NextSeq 500. TCRdb's own reprocessing of the public reads used fastp at Q25 and MiXCR and kept productive beta chains. Entries are consolidated by CDR3 protein sequence, retaining the most common genes and DNA. The sample profile shows approximately 81,000 distinct CDR3 sequences; approximately 12% of them were found once. 4.6% of the sample belongs to the ten largest clones. The material was PBMCs, obtained at surgery. These receptors were obtained from a male donor with early-stage non-small cell lung cancer.

Only a few counts were recorded for this clonotype. The chain links TRBV7-3 to TRBJ1-1, with a weak D call TRBD1 (5 bases). CDR3 length: 13 amino acids. The V and J ends lost 3 bases and 3 bases respectively, with 8 bases between them. In germline, CDR1 is SGHTA, CDR2 FQGTGA. The CDR3 nucleotides read TGTGCCAGCAGCTTGTCGGGGGACACTGAAGCTTTCTTT. Its protein product is CASSLSGDTEAFF.

The J gene is TRBJ1-1, the V gene TRBV20-1, with 8 bases that match TRBD1. Trimming cost V 3 bases and J 0 bases; bases outside gene matches: 9. In germline, CDR1 is DFQATT, CDR2 SNEGSKA (reference sequence). The CDR3 runs 16 residues. CDR3 sequence: CSASPTGGIMNTEAFF. The CDR3 nucleotides read TGCAGTGCTAGTCCCACAGGGGGGATAATGAACACTGAAGCTTTCTTT.

This clonotype was detected only a few times. This sequence joins TRBV5-1 and TRBJ2-2; no firm D call. CDR3 length: 14 amino acids. V was shortened by 3 bases and J by 5 bases, with 11 bases between the two germline ends. Germline V CDR1 and CDR2: SGHRS, YFSETQ. The CDR3 coding sequence is TGCGCCAGCAGCTGGCCTAGTGGTACCGGGGAGCTGTTTTTT. Translation gives CASSWPSGTGELFF.

This clonotype was seen a handful of times. The chain combines TRBV5-5 with TRBJ2-7; 8 bases agree with TRBD1. V lost 0 bases and J lost 3; bases outside the gene matches: 14. CDR1 and CDR2 (germline): SGHKS, YYEKEE (reference sequence). The CDR3 covers 18 residues. For the CDR3, the DNA is TGTGCCAGCAGCTTGGTCGTTTCTCCGGGACAGGCGAACTACGAGCAGTACTTC. It specifies CASSLVVSPGQANYEQYF.

This clonotype was observed many times. The V gene is TRBV5-6, the J gene TRBJ1-1; D unclear. The CDR3 has 14 residues. Germline-derived CDR1 and CDR2 are SGHDT and YYEEEE. Trimming removed 0 bases at V and 1 base at J, with 7 bases between. The CDR3 loop reads CASSLGVPNTEAFF. The CDR3 bases are TGTGCCAGCAGCTTGGGGGTCCCGAACACTGAAGCTTTCTTT. The full variable domain, with the rest looked up from reference TRBV5-6 and TRBJ1-1, is DAGVTQSPTHLIKTRGQQVTLRCSPKSGHDTVSWYQQALGQGPQFIFQYYEEEERQRGNFPDRFSGHQFPNYSSELNVNALLLGDSALYLCASSLGVPNTEAFFGQGTRLTVV.

In its sample, this clonotype was seen a few times. The chain employs TRBV20-1 and TRBJ2-3; a possible D gene is TRBD2 (7 bases). V lost 4 bases and J lost 6, with 14 bases in between. The CDR3 spans 13 residues. CDR1 is DFQATT and CDR2 is SNEGSKA in the germline V gene (reference sequence). The CDR3 here is CSAKGGGKDTQYF. The DNA for the CDR3 is TGCAGTGCTAAGGGGGGGGGGAAGGATACGCAGTATTTT.

This chain links TRBV20-1 with TRBJ2-2; D is tentatively TRBD1 or TRBD2 (5 bases each). Germline lookup yields CDR1 DFQATT and CDR2 SNEGSKA (reference sequence). V dropped 3 bases and J dropped 4 bases, with 9 bases sitting between them. The CDR3 contains 13 residues. The CDR3 spells CSASGTGTGELFF. CDR3 bases: TGCAGTGCTAGCGGGACCGGCACCGGGGAGCTGTTTTTT.

The gene calls are TRBV7-9 and TRBJ2-2, with D perhaps given as TRBD1 or TRBD2 (5 bases each). The CDR3 extends over 16 amino acids. Trimming left V 5 bases short and J 1 base short, with 14 bases between. The germline gives CDR1 SEHNR, CDR2 FQNEAQ (reference sequence). CDR3 nucleotides: TGTGCCAGCAGCACTGGACCAGGGAGGAACACCGGGGAGCTGTTTTTT. Translated, it gives CASSTGPGRNTGELFF.

This clonotype occurred a few times. The rearrangement links TRBV30 to TRBJ1-2; D ambiguous. The CDR3 has 13 amino acids. Germline values: CDR1 GTSNPN, CDR2 SVGIG (reference sequence). V lost 2 bases and J 6 bases, leaving 13 bases between the germline ends. The CDR3 is CAWSRRGVHGYTF. CDR3 nucleotide sequence: TGTGCCTGGAGTAGACGGGGAGTTCATGGCTACACCTTC.

This chain connects TRBV12-3 or TRBV12-4 to TRBJ1-5; D call uncertain. CDR3 length: 12 residues. Trimming removed 2 bases from V and 11 bases from J, with 10 bases in between. The CDR3 region is CASSLSAGAQHF. Written as DNA, the CDR3 is TGTGCCAGCAGTTTATCTGCCGGGGCCCAGCATTTT.

The chain is built from TRBV7-3 and TRBJ2-7; maybe TRBD1 (6 bases). The CDR3 covers 14 residues. Trimming shortened V by 5 bases and J by 0 bases, and 11 bases separated the two germline ends. Germline V gives CDR1 SGHTA, CDR2 FQGTGA. CDR3 amino acids: CASSEDRTSYEQYF. Here the CDR3 DNA reads TGTGCCAGCAGCGAAGACAGGACCTCCTACGAGCAGTACTTC.

The chain links TRBV5-1 to TRBJ1-1, with D unresolved. Trimming shortened V by 0 bases and J by 1 base, and 16 bases separated the two germline ends. CDR3 size: 17 residues. In germline, CDR1 is SGHRS, CDR2 YFSETQ. The CDR3 here is CASSLDRPNEWNTEAFF. CDR3 sequence (DNA): TGCGCCAGCAGCTTGGATCGTCCAAACGAATGGAACACTGAAGCTTTCTTT.

This clonotype was counted at least ten times. CDR3 in DNA: TGTGCCAGCAGCCACGATCTTCATAGCGGGGGGGCCCACAATGAGCAGTTCTTC. Its translation is CASSHDLHSGGAHNEQFF. The gene calls are TRBV3-1 and TRBJ2-1; 11 nucleotides align to TRBD2. CDR1 LGHDT and CDR2 YNNKEL come from the germline V gene (reference sequence). With 3 bases clipped from V and 5 bases from J, the junction kept 12 bases outside the gene matches. The CDR3 runs 18 residues.

The genes are TRBV24-1 and TRBJ2-7; D perhaps matches TRBD2 (5 bases). Germline CDR1 and CDR2: KGHDR and SFDVKD. V lost 10 bases, J lost 0 bases, and 15 bases lay in between. The CDR3 extends over 14 amino acids. The CDR3 loop reads CATGALPSSYEQYF. In DNA form, the CDR3 reads TGTGCCACGGGAGCTTTGCCAAGCTCCTACGAGCAGTACTTC.

This chain uses TRBV3-1 with TRBJ2-5, with 7 nucleotides matching TRBD1. This CDR3 region has 15 residues. The V gene's germline CDR1 is LGHDT and CDR2 YNNKEL (reference sequence). V was pared by 0 bases and J by 4 bases, with 5 bases of the junction left unmatched. CDR3: CASSQDRNRGETQYF. The CDR3, as DNA: TGTGCCAGCAGCCAAGATAGAAACAGGGGAGAGACCCAGTACTTC.

The V and J genes are TRBV10-3 and TRBJ2-3; possibly TRBD2 for D (5 bases). The germline gives CDR1 ENHRY, CDR2 SYGVKD. V shed 7 bases and J shed 3 bases, with 17 bases lying between them. This CDR3 comprises 15 residues. The DNA of the CDR3 is TGTGCCATCACTTCCCGGGGTGGTGAAACAGATACGCAGTATTTT. As protein: CAITSRGGETDTQYF.

The genes are TRBV29-1 and TRBJ1-1, with D perhaps matching TRBD1 (5 bases). In germline, CDR1 is SQVTM, CDR2 ANQGSEA. Trimming took off 5 bases at V and 1 base at J, with 11 bases between the two ends. CDR3 length: 13 residues. The CDR3 protein is CSVHTTGNTEAFF. CDR3 DNA sequence: TGCAGCGTTCACACAACAGGGAACACTGAAGCTTTCTTT.

This clonotype has more than one count but fewer than ten. This chain links TRBV6-1 with TRBJ2-7; TRBD2 is a possible D gene (6 bases). This CDR3 is built from 14 residues. Germline CDR1 and CDR2: MNHNS and SASEGT. Between the trimmed V and J ends, which lost 1 base and 2 bases, there was a span of 9 bases. CDR3 bases: TGTGCCAGCAGTGAAGGGCGGGGAACCTACGAGCAGTACTTC. As protein: CASSEGRGTYEQYF.

This clonotype was recorded a few times. The V and J genes are TRBV5-1 and TRBJ1-2; no definite D call. The CDR3 is made up of 13 amino acids. Trimming took 6 bases from V and 3 from J, leaving 12 bases between them. Germline V CDR1 and CDR2: SGHRS, YFSETQ. Written as DNA, the CDR3 is TGCGCCAGCACTTCCGCGGGTGACTATGGCTACACCTTC. It specifies CASTSAGDYGYTF.

This clonotype was counted between two and nine times. The genes are TRBV3-1 and TRBJ2-3; D might be TRBD2 (5 bases). This CDR3 has 14 residues. Deletions cut 1 base from V and 4 bases from J, with 9 bases between. The V gene's germline CDR1 is LGHDT and CDR2 YNNKEL (reference sequence). The CDR3 coding sequence is TGTGCCAGCAGCCAAGGTATCGGGGCAGATACGCAGTATTTT. Translated: CASSQGIGADTQYF.